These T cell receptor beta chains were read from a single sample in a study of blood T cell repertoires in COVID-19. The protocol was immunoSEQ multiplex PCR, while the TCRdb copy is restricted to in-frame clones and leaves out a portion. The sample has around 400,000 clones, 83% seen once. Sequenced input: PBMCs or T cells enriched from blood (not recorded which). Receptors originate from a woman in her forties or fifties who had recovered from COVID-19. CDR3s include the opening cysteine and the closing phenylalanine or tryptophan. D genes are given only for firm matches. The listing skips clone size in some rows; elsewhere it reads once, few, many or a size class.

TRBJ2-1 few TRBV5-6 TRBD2 TGTGCCAGCAGCGCAGCTCAGACTAGCGTTTACAATGAGCAGTTCTTC CASSAAQTSVYNEQFF
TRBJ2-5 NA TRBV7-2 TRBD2 TGTGCCAGCAGCCTAGGGACTAGAGTCGAGACCCAGTACTTC CASSLGTRVETQYF
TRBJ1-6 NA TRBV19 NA TGTGCCAGTAGTATTTTCGGTTCTCCACCCCTCCACTTT CASSIFGSPPLHF
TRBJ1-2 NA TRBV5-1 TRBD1 TGCGCCAGCAGCTTGGCCTTGGGGACAGGAACTATGGCGGGCTACACCTTC CASSLALGTGTMAGYTF
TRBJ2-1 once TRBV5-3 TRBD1 TGTGCCAGAACGAAAGGGGGCTGTGAGCAGTTCTTC CARTKGGCEQFF
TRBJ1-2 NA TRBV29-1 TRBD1 TGCAGCGTTGAAGATCTAGGACAGGGGCCAGGAGGCTATGGCTACACCTTC CSVEDLGQGPGGYGYTF
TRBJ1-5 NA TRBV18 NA TGTGCCAGCTCACCAGACTCCATAGGATTTAGCAATCAGCCCCAGCATTTT CASSPDSIGFSNQPQHF
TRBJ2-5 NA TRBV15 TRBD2 TGTGCCACCAGCAGAGAAGGACTAGCGGGGAACACCCAGTACTTC CATSREGLAGNTQYF
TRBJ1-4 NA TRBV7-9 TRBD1 TGTGCCAGCAGCATCTGGGCCGGGACAGGGAGTACTAATGAAAAACTGTTTTTT CASSIWAGTGSTNEKLFF
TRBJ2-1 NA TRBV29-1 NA TGCAGCGTTACCTACGTCCTTAGAGATGAGCAGTTCTTC CSVTYVLRDEQFF
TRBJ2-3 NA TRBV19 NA TGTGCCAGTAGTATGCCCAGCGGAAGCAGCACAGATACGCAGTATTTT CASSMPSGSSTDTQYF
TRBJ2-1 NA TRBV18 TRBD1 TGTGCCAGCTCAGATCGACAGGGCCCTGAGCAGTTCTTC CASSDRQGPEQFF
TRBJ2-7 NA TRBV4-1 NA TGCGCCAGCAGCCAGGACCCGGGGAAGGGTACCTACGAGCAGTACTTC CASSQDPGKGTYEQYF
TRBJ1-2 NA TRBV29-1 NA TGCAGCGTTGAAGAACGCCGGGGGGGCGGCTACACCTTC CSVEERRGGGYTF
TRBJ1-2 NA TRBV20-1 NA TGCAGTGCTAGAAGAAAAGCGGGCTACACCTTC CSARRKAGYTF
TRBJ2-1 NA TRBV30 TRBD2 TGTGCCTGGGAAGGTCTAGCGGGAGAAACCTACAATGAGCAGTTCTTC CAWEGLAGETYNEQFF
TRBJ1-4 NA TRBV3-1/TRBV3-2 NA TGTGCCAGCAGGCAAGCGGGAGAGGGGGAAAAACTGTTTTTT CASRQAGEGEKLFF
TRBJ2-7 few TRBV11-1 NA TGTGCCAGCAGCCCCGGGAGATCGGTGGGCGAGCAGTACTTC CASSPGRSVGEQYF
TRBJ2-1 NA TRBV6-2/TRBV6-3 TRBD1 TGTGCCAGCAGTTCGCCCACAGGGGCGCTATACAGTGAGCAGTTCTTC CASSSPTGALYSEQFF
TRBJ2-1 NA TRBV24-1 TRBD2 TGTGCCACCAGTGATTCCTTCCTATCCGCGGGGGGTGAGCAGTTCTTC CATSDSFLSAGGEQFF
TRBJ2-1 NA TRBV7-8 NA TGTGCCAGCAGCTCAGCTCCCGGGAGATATCAGGAGCAGTTCTTC CASSSAPGRYQEQFF
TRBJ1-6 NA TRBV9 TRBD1 TGTGCCAGCAGCCTCCGAGGACAGGGCGATTCACCCCTCCACTTT CASSLRGQGDSPLHF
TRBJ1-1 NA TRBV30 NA TGTGCCTGGAGTGCCGACAGAGAAGCTTTCTTT CAWSADREAFF
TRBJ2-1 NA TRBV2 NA TGTGCCAGCAGTGTAACGGGAGTTTGGAATGAGCAGTTCTTC CASSVTGVWNEQFF
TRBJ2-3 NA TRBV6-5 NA TGTGCCAGCAGAAACGGGGGAACAGATACGCAGTATTTT CASRNGGTDTQYF
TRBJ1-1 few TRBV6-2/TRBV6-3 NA TGTGCCAGCAGTCCATCACAGGGTTGGGCGATGAACACTGAAGCTTTCTTT CASSPSQGWAMNTEAFF
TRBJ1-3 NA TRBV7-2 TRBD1 TGTGCCAGCAGCTACGACAGGGGTAACACCATATATTTT CASSYDRGNTIYF
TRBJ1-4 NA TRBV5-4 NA TGTGCCAGCAGCTTGTATAACAGGCCCGAAAAACTGTTTTTT CASSLYNRPEKLFF
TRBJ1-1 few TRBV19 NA TGTGCCAGTAGTATGCGGGAAGTGAACACTGAAGCTTTCTTT CASSMREVNTEAFF
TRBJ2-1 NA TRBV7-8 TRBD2 TGTGCCAGCAGCCCGGGACTAGCGGGGGGCGTCTCCTACAATGAGCAGTTCTTC CASSPGLAGGVSYNEQFF
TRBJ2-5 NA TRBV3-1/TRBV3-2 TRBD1 TGTGCCAGCAGCCGGACAGGGGAGACCCAGTACTTC CASSRTGETQYF